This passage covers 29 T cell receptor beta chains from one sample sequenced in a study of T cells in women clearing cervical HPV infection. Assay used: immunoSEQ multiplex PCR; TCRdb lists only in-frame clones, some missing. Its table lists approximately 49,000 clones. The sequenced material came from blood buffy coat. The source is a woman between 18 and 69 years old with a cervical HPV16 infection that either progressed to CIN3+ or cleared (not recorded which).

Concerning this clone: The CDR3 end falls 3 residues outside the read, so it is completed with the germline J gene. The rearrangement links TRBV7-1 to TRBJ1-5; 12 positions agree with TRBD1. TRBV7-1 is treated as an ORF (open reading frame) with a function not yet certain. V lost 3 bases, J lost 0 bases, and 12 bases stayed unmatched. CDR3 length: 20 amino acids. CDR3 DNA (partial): TGTGCCAGCAGCTCCCCCCGGGGGACAGGGGGCCTGGATAGCAATCAGCCC. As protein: CASSSPRGTGGLDSNQP. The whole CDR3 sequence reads CASSSPRGTGGLDSNQPQHF.

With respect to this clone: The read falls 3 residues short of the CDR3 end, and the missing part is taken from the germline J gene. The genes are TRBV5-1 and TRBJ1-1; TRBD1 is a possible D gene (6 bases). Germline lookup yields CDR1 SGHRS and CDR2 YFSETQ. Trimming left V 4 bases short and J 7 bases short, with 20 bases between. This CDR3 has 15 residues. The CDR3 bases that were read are TGCGCCAGCAGCCTCGGGACAACGTTTGGCCTTGAA. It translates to CASSLGTTFGLE. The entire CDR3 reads CASSLGTTFGLEAFF.

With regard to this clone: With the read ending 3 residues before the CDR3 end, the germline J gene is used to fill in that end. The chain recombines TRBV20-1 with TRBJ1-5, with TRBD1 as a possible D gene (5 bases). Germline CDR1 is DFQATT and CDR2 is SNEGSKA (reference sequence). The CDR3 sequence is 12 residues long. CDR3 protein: CSARGRDLPQHF. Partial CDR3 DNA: TGCAGTGCTAGAGGCAGGGATTTACCC.

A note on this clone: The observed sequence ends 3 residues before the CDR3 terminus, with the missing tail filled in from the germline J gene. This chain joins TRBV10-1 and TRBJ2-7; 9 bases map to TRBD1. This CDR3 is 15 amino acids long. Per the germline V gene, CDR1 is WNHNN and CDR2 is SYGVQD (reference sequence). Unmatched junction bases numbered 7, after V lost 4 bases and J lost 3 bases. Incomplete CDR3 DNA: TGCGCCAGCAGTGGCCCGGGACAGGGCGGCTACGAG. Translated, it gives CASSGPGQGGYE. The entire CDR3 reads CASSGPGQGGYEQYF.

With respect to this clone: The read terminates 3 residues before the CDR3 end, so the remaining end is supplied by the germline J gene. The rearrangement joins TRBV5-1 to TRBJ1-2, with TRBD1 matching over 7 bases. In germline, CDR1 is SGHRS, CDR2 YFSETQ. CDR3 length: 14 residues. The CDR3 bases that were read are TGCGCCAGCAGCCCTAAGGGACAGCTGGAAGGC. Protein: CASSPKGQLEG. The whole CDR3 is CASSPKGQLEGYTF.

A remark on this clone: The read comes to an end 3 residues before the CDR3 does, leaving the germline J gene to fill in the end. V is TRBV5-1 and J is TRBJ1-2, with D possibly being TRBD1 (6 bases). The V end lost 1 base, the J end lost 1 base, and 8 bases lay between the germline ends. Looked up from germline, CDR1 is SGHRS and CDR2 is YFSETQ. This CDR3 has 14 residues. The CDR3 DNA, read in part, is TGCGCCAGCAGCTTGAACAGGGTTAACTATGGC. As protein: CASSLNRVNYG. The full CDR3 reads CASSLNRVNYGYTF.

The CDR3 DNA, read in part, is TGTGCTAGTGGTTTGGTAGTCTTCCGGGACAGGGACTGGGAAGGGTATGGC. Its protein product is CASGLVVFRDRDWEGYG. The complete CDR3 reads CASGLVVFRDRDWEGYGYTF. The chain recombines TRBV12-5 with TRBJ1-2; 9 positions agree with TRBD1. The read terminates 3 residues ahead of where the CDR3 ends, so the germline J gene completes it. The CDR3 has 20 amino acids. V trimming: 0 bases; J trimming: 5 bases; junction bases outside the gene matches: 19. Germline values: CDR1 LGHNT, CDR2 FRNRAP.

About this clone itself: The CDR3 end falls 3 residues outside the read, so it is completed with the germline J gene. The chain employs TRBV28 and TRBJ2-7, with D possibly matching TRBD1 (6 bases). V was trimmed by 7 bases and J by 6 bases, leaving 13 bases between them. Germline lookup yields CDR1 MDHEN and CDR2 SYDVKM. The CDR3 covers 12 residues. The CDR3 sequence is CASTRGHGEQYF. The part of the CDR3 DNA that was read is TGTGCCAGCACCAGGGGCCATGGCGAG.

The part of the CDR3 DNA that was read is TGCGCCAGCAGCTACGGGACAGGCCATCCAAGAAGCTCCTACAATGAG. Protein: CASSYGTGHPRSSYNE. The entire CDR3 protein is CASSYGTGHPRSSYNEQFF. The chain employs TRBV5-1 and TRBJ2-1, with 8 bases lining up with TRBD1. The sequence runs out 3 residues before the end of the CDR3; the remainder is reconstructed from the germline J gene. The trim removed 3 bases at V and 0 bases at J, leaving 14 bases unmatched. CDR1 is SGHRS, CDR2 YFSETQ, per germline. This CDR3 contains 19 residues.

This CDR3 reads CSAAGLADTQYF. The sequenced CDR3 bases are TGCAGTGCTGCCGGGTTAGCAGATACG. The chain has TRBV20-1 and TRBJ2-3; D is uncertain. Sequencing ends 3 residues short of the CDR3 end; the germline J gene provides the rest. Germline V gives CDR1 DFQATT, CDR2 SNEGSKA (reference sequence). The CDR3 is made up of 12 amino acids. Deletions cut 5 bases from V and 4 bases from J, with 10 bases between.

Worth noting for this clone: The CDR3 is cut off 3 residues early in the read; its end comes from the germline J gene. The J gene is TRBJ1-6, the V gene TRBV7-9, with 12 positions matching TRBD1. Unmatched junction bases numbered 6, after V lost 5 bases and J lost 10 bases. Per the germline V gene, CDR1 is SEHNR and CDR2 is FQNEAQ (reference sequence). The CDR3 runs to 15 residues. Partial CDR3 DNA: TGTGCCAGCAGCGCCGGGACAGGGGGCAAGTCACCC. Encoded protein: CASSAGTGGKSP. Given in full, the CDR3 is CASSAGTGGKSPLHF.

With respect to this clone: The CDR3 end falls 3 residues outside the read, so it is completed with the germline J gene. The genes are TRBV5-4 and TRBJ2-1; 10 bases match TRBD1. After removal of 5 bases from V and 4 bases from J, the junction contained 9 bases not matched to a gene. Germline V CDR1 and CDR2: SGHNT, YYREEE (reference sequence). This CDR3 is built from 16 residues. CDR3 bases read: TGTGCCAGCAGAAAATATACGGGACAGGGGTACAATGAG. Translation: CASRKYTGQGYNE. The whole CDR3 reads CASRKYTGQGYNEQFF. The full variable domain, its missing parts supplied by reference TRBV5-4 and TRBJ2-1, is ETGVTQSPTHLIKTRGQQVTLRCSSQSGHNTVSWYQQALGQGPQFIFQYYREEENGRGNFPPRFSGLQFPNYSSELNVNALELDDSALYLCASRKYTGQGYNEQFFGPGTRLTVL.

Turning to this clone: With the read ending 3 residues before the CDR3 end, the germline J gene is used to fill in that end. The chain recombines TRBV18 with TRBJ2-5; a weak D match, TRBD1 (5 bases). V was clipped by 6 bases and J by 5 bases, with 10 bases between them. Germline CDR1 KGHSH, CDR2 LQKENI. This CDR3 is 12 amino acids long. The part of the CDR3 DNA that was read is TGTGCCAGCTCGGTAGGGGCCGAGACC. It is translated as CASSVGAET. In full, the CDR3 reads CASSVGAETQYF.

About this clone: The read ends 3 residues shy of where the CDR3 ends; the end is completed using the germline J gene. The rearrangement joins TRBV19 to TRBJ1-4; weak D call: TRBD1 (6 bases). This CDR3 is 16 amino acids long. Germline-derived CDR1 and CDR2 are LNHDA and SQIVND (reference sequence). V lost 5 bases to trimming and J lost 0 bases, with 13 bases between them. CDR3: CASSPGTHSTNEKLFF. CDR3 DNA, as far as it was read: TGTGCCAGTAGTCCGGGGACACACTCAACTAATGAAAAA.

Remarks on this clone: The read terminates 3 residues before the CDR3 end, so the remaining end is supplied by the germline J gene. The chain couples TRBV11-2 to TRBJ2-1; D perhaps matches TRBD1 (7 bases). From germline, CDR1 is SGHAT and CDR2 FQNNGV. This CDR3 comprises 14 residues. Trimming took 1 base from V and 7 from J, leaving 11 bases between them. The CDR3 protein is CASSLAGGMNEQFF. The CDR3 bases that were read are TGTGCCAGCAGCTTAGCAGGGGGGATGAATGAG.

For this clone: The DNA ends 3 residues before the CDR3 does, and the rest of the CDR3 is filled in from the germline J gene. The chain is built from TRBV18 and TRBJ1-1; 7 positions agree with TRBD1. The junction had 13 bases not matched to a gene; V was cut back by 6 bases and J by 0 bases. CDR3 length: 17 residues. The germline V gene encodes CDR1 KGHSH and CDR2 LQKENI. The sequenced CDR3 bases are TGTGCCAGCTCCCTGGTAAGGACAGGACTCCTGAACACTGAA. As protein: CASSLVRTGLLNTE. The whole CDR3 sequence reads CASSLVRTGLLNTEAFF.

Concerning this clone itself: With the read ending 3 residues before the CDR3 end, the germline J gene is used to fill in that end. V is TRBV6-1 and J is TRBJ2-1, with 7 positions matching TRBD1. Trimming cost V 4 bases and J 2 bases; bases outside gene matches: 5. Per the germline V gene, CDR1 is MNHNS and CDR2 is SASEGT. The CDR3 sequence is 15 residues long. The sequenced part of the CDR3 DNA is TGTGCCAGCAGTGTCGAGGGGGCACCCTACAATGAG. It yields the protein CASSVEGAPYNE. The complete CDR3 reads CASSVEGAPYNEQFF.

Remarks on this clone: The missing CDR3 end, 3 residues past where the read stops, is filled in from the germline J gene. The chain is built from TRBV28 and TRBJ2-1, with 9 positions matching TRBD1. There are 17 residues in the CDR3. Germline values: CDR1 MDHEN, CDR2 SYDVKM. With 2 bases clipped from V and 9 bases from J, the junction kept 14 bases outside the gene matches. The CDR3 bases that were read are TGTGCCAGCAGTTTACCTCTGCGGACAGGGGAAAGAGGTGAG. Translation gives CASSLPLRTGERGE. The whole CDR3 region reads CASSLPLRTGERGEQFF.

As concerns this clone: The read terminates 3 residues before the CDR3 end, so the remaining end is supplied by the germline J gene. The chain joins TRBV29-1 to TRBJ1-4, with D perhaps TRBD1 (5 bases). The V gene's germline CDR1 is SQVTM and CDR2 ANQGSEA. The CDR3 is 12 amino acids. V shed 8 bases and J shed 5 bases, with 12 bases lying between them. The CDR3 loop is CSCKGSNEKLFF. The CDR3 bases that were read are TGCAGCTGCAAGGGGTCAAATGAAAAA.

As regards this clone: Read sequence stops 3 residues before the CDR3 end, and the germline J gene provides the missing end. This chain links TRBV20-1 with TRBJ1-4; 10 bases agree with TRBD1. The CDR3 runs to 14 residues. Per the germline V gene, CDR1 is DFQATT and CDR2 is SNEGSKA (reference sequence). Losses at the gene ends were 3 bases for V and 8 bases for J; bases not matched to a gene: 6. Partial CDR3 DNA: TGCAGTGCTAGCTCCGGGACAGGGGACGAAAAA. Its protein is CSASSGTGDEK. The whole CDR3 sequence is CSASSGTGDEKLFF.

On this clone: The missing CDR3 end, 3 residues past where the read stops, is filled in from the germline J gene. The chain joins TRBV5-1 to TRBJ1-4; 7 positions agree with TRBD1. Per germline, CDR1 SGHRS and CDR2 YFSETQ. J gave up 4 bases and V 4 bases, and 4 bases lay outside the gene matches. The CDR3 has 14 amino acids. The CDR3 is CASSNRDSNEKLFF. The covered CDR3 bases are TGCGCCAGCAGCAACCGGGACAGTAATGAAAAA.

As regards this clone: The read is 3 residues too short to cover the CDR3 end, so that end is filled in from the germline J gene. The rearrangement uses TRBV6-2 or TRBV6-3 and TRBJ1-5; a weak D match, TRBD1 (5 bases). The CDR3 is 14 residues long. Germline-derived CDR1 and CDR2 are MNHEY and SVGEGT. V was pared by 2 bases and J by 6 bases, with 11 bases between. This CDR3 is CASSYQGRSQPQHF. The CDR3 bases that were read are TGTGCCAGCAGTTACCAGGGCCGGAGTCAGCCC.

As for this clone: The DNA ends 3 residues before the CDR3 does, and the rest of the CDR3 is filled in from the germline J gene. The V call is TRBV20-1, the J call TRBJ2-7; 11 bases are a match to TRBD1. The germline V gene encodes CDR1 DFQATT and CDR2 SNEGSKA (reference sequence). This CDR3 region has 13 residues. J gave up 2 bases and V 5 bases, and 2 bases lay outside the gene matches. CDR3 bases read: TGCAGTGCTGGACAGGGGGCCACCTACGAG. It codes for CSAGQGATYE. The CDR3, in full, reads CSAGQGATYEQYF.

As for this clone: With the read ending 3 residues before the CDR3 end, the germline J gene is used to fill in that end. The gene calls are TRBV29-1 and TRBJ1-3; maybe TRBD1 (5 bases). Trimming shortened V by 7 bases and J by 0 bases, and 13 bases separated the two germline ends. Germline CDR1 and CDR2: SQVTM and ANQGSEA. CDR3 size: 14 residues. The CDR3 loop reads CSAAQGFSGNTIYF. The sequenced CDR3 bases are TGCAGCGCTGCCCAGGGTTTCTCTGGAAACACC.

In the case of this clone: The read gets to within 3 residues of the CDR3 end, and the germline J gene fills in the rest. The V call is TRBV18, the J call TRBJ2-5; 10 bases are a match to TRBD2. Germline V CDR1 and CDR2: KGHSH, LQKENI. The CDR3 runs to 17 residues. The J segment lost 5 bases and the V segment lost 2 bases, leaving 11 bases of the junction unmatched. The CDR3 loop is CASSPASGGPGMETQYF. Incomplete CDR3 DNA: TGTGCCAGCTCACCAGCTAGCGGGGGCCCTGGCATGGAGACC. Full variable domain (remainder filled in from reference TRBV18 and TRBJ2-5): NAGVMQNPRHLVRRRGQEARLRCSPMKGHSHVYWYRQLPEEGLKFMVYLQKENIIDESGMPKERFSAEFPKEGPSILRIQQVVRGDSAAYFCASSPASGGPGMETQYFGPGTRLLVL.

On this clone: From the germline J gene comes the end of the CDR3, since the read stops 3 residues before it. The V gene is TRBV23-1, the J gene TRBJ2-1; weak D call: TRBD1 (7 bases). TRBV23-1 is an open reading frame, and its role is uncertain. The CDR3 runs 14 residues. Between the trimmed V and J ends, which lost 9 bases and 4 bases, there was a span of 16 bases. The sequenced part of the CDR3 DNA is TGCGCCAGAGGGGGGACAGAGAAATACAATGAG. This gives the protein CARGGTEKYNE. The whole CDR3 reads CARGGTEKYNEQFF.

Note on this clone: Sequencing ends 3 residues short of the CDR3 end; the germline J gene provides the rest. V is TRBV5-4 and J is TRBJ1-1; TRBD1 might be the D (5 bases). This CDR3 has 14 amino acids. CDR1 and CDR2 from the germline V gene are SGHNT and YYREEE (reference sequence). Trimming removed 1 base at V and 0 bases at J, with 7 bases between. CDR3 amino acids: CASSLTGMNTEAFF. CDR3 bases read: TGTGCCAGCAGCTTGACAGGCATGAACACTGAA.

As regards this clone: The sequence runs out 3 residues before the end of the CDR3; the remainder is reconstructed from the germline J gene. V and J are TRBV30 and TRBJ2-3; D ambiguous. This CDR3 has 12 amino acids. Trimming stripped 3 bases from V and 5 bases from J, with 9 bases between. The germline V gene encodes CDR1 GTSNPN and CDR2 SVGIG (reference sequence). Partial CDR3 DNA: TGTGCCTGGAGACAAGGTGGAGATACG. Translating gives CAWRQGGDT. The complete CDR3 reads CAWRQGGDTQYF.

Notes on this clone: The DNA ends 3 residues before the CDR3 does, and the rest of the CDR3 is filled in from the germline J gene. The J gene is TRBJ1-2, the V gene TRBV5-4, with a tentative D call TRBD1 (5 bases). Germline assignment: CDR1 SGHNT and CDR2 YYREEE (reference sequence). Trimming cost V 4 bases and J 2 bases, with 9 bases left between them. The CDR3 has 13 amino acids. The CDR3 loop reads CASSAEGNYGYTF. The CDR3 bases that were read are TGTGCCAGCAGCGCCGAGGGGAACTATGGC.